What follows is one TCR beta chain and its context. This sample is part of a study of blood T cell repertoires in COVID-19. Study-wide background: COVID-19 samples from acute and convalescent phases originated in the United States, Italy and Spain. T cells, B-cell-depleted T cells, or PBMCs provided the cDNA or gDNA that served as material.

The CDR3 is made up of 13 amino acids. The V end lost 3 bases, the J end lost 12 bases, and 17 bases lay between the germline ends. The V gene's germline CDR1 is KGHSH and CDR2 LQKENI. The protocol was immunoSEQ multiplex PCR, while the TCRdb copy is restricted to in-frame clones and leaves out a portion. The repertoire holds over 65,000 clones, with about 78% as singletons. The Seattle patients, enrolled during active infection, were followed longitudinally. The genes are TRBV18 and TRBJ1-2; D not resolved. Sequenced: peripheral blood. The clonotype was recovered from a man aged 55 to 70 with COVID-19, enrolled during active disease. The CDR3 here is CASSPATRSFDTF. CDR3 sequence (DNA): TGTGCCAGCTCACCGGCCACTCGGAGTTTCGACACCTTC.